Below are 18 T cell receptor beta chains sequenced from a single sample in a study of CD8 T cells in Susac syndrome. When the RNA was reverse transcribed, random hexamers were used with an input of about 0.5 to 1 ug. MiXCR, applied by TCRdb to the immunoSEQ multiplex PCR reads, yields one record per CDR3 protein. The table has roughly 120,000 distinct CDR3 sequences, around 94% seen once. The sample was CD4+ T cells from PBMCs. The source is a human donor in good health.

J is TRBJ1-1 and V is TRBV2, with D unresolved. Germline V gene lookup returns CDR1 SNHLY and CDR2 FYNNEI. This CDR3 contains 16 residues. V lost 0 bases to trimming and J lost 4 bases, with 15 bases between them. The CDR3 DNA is TGTGCCAGCAGTGAAGCCAGCCTTCGACGGAGCACTGAAGCTTTCTTT. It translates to CASSEASLRRSTEAFF.

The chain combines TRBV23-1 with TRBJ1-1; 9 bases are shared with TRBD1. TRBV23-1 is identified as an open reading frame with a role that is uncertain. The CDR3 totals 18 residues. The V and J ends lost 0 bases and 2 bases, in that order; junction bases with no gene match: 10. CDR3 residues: CASSQSGGQGKGNTEAFF. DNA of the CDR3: TGCGCCAGCAGTCAATCGGGCGGACAGGGGAAGGGCAACACTGAAGCTTTCTTT.

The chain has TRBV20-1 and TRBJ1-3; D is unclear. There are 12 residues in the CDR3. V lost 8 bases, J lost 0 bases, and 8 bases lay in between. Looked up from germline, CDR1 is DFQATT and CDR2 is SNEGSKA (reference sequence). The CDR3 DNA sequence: TGCAGTTCCCTCTCCTCTGGAAACACCATATATTTT. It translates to CSSLSSGNTIYF.

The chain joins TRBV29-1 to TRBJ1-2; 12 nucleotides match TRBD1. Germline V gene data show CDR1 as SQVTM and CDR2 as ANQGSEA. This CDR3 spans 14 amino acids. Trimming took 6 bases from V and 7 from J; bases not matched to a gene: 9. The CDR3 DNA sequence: TGCAGCGTGGAGATTGGGACAGGGGGCATTGGCTACACCTTC. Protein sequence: CSVEIGTGGIGYTF.

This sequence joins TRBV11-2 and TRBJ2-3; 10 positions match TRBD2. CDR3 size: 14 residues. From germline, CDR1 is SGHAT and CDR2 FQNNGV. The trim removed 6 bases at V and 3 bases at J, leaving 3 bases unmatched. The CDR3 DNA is TGTGCCAGCAGGGGGGGACTAGCGACAGATACGCAGTATTTT. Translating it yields CASRGGLATDTQYF.

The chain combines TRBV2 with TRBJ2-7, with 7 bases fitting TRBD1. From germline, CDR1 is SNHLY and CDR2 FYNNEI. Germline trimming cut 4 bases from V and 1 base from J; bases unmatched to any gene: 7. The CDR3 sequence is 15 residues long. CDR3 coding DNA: TGTGCCAGCAGTGTTGCCAAGGGGGCTTCCTACGAGCAGTACTTC. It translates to CASSVAKGASYEQYF.

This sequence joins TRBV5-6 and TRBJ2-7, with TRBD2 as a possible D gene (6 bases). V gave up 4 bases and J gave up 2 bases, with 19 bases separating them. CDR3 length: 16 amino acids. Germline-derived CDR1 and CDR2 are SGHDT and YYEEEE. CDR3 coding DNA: TGTGCCAGCAGCCGCCTCCGGGCGGGGAAGCCCTACGAGCAGTACTTC. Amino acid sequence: CASSRLRAGKPYEQYF.

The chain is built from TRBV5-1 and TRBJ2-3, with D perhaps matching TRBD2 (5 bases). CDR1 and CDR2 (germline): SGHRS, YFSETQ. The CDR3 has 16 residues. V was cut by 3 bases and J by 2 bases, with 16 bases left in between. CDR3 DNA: TGCGCCAGCAGCTCGGGGTTGAACTCCCTCACAGATACGCAGTATTTT. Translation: CASSSGLNSLTDTQYF.

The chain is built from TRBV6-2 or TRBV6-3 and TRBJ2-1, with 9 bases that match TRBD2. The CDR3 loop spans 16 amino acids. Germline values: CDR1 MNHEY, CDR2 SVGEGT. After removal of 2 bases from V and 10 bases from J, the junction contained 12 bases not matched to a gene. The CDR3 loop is CASSYGGAGGPREQFF. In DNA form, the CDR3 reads TGTGCCAGCAGTTACGGAGGGGCGGGAGGGCCGCGCGAGCAGTTCTTC.

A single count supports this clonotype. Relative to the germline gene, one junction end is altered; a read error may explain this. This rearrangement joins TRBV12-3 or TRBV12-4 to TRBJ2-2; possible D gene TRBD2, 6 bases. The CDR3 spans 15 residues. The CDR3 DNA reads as TGTGCCAGCAGTCTAGCAGGAGGGCGTACCGGGGAGCTGTTTTTT. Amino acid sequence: CASSLAGGRTGELFF.

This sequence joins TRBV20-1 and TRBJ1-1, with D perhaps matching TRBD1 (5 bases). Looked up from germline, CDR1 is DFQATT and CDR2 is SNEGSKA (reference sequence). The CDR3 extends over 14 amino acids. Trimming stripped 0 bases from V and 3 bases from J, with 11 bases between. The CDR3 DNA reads TGCAGTGCTAGAGATCAGGGCAAATACACTGAAGCTTTCTTT. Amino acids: CSARDQGKYTEAFF.

DNA for the CDR3: TGTGCCAGCAGCTCCCCGGACAGGGGTATCGGCTACACCTTC. It yields the protein CASSSPDRGIGYTF. This chain connects TRBV5-4 to TRBJ1-2; 9 bases are shared with TRBD1. Germline CDR1 reads SGHNT; CDR2 reads YYREEE (reference sequence). The length of the CDR3 is 14 residues. The trim removed 3 bases at V and 8 bases at J, leaving 8 bases unmatched.

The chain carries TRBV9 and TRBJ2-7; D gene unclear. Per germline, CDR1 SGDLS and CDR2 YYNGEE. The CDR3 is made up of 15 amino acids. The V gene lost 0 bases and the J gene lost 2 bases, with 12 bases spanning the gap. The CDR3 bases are TGTGCCAGCAGCGTAGGGGGTAGAGCTACCTACGAGCAGTACTTC. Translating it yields CASSVGGRATYEQYF.

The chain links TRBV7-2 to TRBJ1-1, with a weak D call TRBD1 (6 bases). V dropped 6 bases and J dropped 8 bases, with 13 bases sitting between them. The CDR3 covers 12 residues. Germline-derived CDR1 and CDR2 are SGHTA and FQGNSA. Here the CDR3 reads CASRLNTGEAFF. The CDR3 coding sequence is TGTGCCAGCAGGCTCAACACAGGGGAAGCTTTCTTT.

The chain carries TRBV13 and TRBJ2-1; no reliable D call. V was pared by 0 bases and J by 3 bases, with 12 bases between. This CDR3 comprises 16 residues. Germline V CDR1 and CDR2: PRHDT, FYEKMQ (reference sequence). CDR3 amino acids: CASSLGRPYLYNEQFF. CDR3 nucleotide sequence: TGTGCCAGCAGCTTAGGGCGACCATACCTCTACAATGAGCAGTTCTTC.

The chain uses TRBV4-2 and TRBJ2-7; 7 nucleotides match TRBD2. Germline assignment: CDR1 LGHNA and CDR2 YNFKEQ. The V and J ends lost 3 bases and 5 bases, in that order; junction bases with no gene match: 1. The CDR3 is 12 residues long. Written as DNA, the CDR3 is TGTGCCAGCAGCCACCGGGGGGACGAGCAGTACTTC. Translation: CASSHRGDEQYF.

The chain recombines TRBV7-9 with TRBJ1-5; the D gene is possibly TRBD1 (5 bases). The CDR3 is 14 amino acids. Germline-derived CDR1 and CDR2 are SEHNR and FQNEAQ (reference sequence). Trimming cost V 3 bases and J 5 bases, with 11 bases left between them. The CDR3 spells CASSFGGTDQPQHF. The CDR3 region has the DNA TGTGCCAGCAGCTTTGGGGGGACGGATCAGCCCCAGCATTTT.

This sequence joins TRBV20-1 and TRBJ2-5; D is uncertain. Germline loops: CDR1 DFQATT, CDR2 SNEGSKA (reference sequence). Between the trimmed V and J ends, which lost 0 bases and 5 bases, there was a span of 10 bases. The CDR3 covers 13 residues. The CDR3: CSARDPLSETQYF. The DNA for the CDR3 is TGCAGTGCTAGAGATCCCCTTAGTGAGACCCAGTACTTC.